This TCR beta chain was obtained from a study of cytomegalovirus exposure and HLA in healthy donors. The CDR3 is made up of 14 amino acids. V was trimmed by 0 bases and J by 0 bases, leaving 3 bases between them. Germline values: CDR1 SNHLY, CDR2 FYNNEI. The PCR used 60 Vbeta and 13 Jbeta primers. Profiled with immunoSEQ multiplex PCR; TCRdb holds only in-frame clones, not every one. In the table there are roughly 100,000 clones, more than 80% of which are singletons. The receptor's source is a man aged 25-45 years in good health and CMV-seronegative. Sequenced input: PBMCs. The genes are TRBV2 and TRBJ1-5; D unresolved. DNA of the CDR3: TGTGCCAGCAGTGAAGCGGCTAGCAATCAGCCCCAGCATTTT. Its translation is CASSEAASNQPQHF.